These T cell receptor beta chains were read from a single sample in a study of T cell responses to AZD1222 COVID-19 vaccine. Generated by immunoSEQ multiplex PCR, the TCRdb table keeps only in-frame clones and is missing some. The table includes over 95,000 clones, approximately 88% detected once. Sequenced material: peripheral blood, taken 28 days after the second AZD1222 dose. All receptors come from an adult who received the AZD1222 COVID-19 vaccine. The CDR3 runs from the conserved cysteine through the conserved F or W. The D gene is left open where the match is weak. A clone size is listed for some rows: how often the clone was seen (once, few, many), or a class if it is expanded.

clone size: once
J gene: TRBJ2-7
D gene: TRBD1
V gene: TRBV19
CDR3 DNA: TGTGCCAGTAGTATGGACAGGGTGGGACCCTACGAGCAGTACTTC
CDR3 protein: CASSMDRVGPYEQYF

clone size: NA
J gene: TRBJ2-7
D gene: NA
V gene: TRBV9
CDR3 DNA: TGTGCCAGCAGCGTAGAGGGCAGCTCCTACGAGCAGTACTTC
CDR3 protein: CASSVEGSSYEQYF

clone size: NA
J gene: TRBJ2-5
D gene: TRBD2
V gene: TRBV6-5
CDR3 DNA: TGTGCCAGCAAGGGGAGCGGGGGAGGAGAGACCCAGTACTTC
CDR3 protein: CASKGSGGGETQYF

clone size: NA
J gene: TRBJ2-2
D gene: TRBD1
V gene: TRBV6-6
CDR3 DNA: TGTGCCAGCAGTCCCCAAAGGGGGACAGGTTTTTCCGGGGAGCTGTTTTTT
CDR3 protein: CASSPQRGTGFSGELFF

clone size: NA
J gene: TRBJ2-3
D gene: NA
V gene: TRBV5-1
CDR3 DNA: TGCGCCAGCAGCTTCGACGGCACAGATACGCAGTATTTT
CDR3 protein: CASSFDGTDTQYF

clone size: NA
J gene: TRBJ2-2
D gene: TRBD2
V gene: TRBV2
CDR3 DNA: TGTGCCAGCAAGTTGGGGGGGACGAACACCGGGGAGCTGTTTTTT
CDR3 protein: CASKLGGTNTGELFF

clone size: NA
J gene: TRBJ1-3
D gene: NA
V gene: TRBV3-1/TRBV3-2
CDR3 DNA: TGTGCCACTACACAGTTTTCTGGAAACACCATATATTTT
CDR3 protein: CATTQFSGNTIYF

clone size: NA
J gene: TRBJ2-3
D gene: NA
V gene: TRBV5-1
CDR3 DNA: TGCGCCAGCAGCTTGGCCGGGCCCTGGGAAACAGATACGCAGTATTTT
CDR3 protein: CASSLAGPWETDTQYF

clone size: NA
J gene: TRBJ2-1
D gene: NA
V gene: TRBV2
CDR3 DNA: TGTGCCAGCGGAGGGGAAAAGGAGTTCTTC
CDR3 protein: CASGGEKEFF

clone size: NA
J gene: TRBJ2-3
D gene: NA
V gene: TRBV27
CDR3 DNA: TGTGCCAGCACCCACGGCACAGATACGCAGTATTTT
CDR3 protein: CASTHGTDTQYF

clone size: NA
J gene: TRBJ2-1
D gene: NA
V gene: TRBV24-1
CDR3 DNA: TGTGCCACCAGTGATTTGCAGGGCTTCCCCGGCAATGAGCAGTTCTTC
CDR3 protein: CATSDLQGFPGNEQFF

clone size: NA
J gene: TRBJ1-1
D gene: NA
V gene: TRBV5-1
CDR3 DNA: TGCGCCAGCAGCTTGGCCGGAGGGCGTAACACTGAAGCTTTCTTT
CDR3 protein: CASSLAGGRNTEAFF

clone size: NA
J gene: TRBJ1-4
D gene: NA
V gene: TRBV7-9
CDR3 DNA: TGTGCCAGCAGCTTTTCAGGAAGCACAGTAGCAACTAATGAAAAACTGTTTTTT
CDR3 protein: CASSFSGSTVATNEKLFF

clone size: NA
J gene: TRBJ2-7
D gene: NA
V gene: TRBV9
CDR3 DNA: TGTGCCAGCAGCGTAGGAGGTACGGGGCTCGAGCAGTACTTC
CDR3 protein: CASSVGGTGLEQYF

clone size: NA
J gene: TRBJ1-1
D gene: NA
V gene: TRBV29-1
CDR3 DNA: TGCAGCGGTGACCGGGACCCTACTGAAGCTTTCTTT
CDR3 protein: CSGDRDPTEAFF

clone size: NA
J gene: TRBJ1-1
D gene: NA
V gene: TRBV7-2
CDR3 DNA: TGTGCCAGCAGCTTCAACGCGAACACTGAAGCTTTCTTT
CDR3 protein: CASSFNANTEAFF

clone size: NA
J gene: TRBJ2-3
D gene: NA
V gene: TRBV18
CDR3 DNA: TGTGCCAGCTCACTGCAGGGGTCCCAAGATACGCAGTATTTT
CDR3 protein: CASSLQGSQDTQYF

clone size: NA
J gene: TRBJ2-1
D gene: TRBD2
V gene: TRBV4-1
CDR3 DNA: TGCGCCAGCAGCCCTAATGCTCTAGCGGGAGACTACAATGAGCAGTTCTTC
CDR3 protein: CASSPNALAGDYNEQFF

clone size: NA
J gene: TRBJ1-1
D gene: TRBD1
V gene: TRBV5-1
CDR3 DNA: TGCGCCAGCAGCACAGGGGCCACTGAAGCTTTCTTT
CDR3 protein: CASSTGATEAFF

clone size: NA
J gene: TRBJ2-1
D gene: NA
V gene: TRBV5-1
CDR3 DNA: TGCGCCAGCACTCCCGGGACCGATCCCTACAATGAGCAGTTCTTC
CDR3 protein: CASTPGTDPYNEQFF

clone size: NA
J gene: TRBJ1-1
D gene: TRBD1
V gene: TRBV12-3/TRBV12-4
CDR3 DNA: TGTGCCAGCACCAACAGGGGTAACACTGAAGCTTTCTTT
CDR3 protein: CASTNRGNTEAFF

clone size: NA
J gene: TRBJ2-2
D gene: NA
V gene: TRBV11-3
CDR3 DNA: TGTGCCAGCAGCTTAGCAAGGAACACCGGGGAGCTGTTTTTT
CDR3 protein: CASSLARNTGELFF

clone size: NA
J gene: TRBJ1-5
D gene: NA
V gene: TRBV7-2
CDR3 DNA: TGTGCCAGCAGCCCCGATCAAGTAGGTCAGCCCCAGCATTTT
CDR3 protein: CASSPDQVGQPQHF

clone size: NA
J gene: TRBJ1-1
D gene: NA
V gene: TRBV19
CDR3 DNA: TGTGCCAGTAGTGCAGGACGAGGGTATGTAGCTGAAGCTTTCTTT
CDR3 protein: CASSAGRGYVAEAFF

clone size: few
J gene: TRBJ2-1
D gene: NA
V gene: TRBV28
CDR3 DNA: TGTGCCAGCAGTTTTTCAGTTTTCGAGCAGTTCTTC
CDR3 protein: CASSFSVFEQFF

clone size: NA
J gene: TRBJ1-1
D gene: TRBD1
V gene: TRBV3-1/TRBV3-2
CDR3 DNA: TGTGCCAGCAGGCTGACAGGGATGAACACTGAAGCTTTCTTT
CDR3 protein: CASRLTGMNTEAFF

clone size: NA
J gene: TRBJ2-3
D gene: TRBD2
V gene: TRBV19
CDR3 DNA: TGTGCCAGTAGTATAGATCGGGCTAGCGGGAGGGCCTTGGCAGATACGCAGTATTTT
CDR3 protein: CASSIDRASGRALADTQYF

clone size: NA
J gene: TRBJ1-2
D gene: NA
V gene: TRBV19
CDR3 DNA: TGTGCCAGTAGTATTCAAGGGAGGGACTATGGCTACACCTTC
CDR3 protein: CASSIQGRDYGYTF

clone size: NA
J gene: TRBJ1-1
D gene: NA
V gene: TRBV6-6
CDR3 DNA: TGTGCCAGCAGTACCCGCAGGGCTGAACCTGAAGCTTTCTTT
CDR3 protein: CASSTRRAEPEAFF

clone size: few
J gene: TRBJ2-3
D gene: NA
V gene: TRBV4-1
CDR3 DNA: TGCGCCAGCAGCCAAGAGGGCCTGAGGCATGGAGATACGCAGTATTTT
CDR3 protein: CASSQEGLRHGDTQYF

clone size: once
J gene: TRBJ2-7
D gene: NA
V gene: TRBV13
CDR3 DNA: TGTGCCAGCAGCGCCGGGGGCAACGAGCAGTACTTC
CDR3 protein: CASSAGGNEQYF

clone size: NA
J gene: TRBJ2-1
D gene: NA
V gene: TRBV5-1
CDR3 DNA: TGCGCCAGCAGCTCCCGGCGGGCAGGAGTAAATGAGCAGTTCTTC
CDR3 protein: CASSSRRAGVNEQFF

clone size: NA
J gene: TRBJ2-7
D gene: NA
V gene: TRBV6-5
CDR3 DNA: TGTGCCAGCGGACAGAAAAACTCCTACGAGCAGTACTTC
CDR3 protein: CASGQKNSYEQYF

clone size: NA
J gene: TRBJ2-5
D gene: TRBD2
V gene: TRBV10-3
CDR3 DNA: TGTGCCATCAGAAGACTAGCCCAAGAGACCCAGTACTTC
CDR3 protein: CAIRRLAQETQYF

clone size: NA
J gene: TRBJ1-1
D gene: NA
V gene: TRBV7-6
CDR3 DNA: TGTGCCAGCAGCTTACTGGGGGTGGCTGCCCTAACTGAAGCTTTCTTT
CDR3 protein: CASSLLGVAALTEAFF

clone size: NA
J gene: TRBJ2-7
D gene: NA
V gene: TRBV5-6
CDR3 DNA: TGTGCCAGCAGCCTGGCGGTATACTACGGGCAGTACTTC
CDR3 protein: CASSLAVYYGQYF

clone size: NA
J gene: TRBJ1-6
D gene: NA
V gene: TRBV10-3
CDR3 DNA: TGTGCCATCAGTTCAGGGGATAATTCACCCCTCCACTTT
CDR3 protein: CAISSGDNSPLHF

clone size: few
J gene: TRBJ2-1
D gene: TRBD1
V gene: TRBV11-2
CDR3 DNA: TGTGCCAGCAGCTCGGGGACAGGGCCGTTCAATGAGCAGTTCTTC
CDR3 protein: CASSSGTGPFNEQFF

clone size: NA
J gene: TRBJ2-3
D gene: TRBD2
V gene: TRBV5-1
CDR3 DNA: TGCGCCAGCAGCTTGGGAATAGCGGGGGGGCCGTCAGATACGCAGTATTTT
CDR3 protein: CASSLGIAGGPSDTQYF

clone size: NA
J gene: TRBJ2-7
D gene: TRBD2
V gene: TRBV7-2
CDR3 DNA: TGTGCCAGCAGCCCAGCTAGCGGTTCCTACGAGCAGTACTTC
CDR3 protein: CASSPASGSYEQYF

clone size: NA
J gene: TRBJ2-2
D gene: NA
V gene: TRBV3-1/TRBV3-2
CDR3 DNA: TGTGCCAGCAGCCTCGGAAACGTGGGGCTGTTTTTT
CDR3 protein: CASSLGNVGLFF

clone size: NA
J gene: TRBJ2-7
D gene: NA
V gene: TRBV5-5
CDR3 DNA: TGTGCCAGCAGCCCCTACAGGGCTAACGAGCAGTACTTC
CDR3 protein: CASSPYRANEQYF

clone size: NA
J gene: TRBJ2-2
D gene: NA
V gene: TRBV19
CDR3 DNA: TGTGCCAGTAGTATAGATGGGTCCACCGGGGAGCTGTTTTTT
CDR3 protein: CASSIDGSTGELFF

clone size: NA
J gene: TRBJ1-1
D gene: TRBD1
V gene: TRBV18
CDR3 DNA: TGTGCCAGCTCGCGGGGGACAGGAGAAGCTTTCTTT
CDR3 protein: CASSRGTGEAFF

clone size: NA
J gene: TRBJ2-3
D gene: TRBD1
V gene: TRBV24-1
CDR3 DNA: TGTGCCACCAGTGATTTGCGAATTACGTCAGGGGGCTCAGATACGCAGTATTTT
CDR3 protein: CATSDLRITSGGSDTQYF

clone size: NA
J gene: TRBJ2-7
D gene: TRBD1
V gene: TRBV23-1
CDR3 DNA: TGCGCCAGCAGTCAATCGAACAGGGGGGACTCCTACGAGCAGTACTTC
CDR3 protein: CASSQSNRGDSYEQYF

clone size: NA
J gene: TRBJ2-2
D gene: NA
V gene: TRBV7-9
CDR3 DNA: TGTGCCAGCAACCTAAACACCGGGGAGCTGTTTTTT
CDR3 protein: CASNLNTGELFF

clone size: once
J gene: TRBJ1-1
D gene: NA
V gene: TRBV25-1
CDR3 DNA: TGTGCCAGCGGAAACGGGGGGCGGGCTTTCTTT
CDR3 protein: CASGNGGRAFF

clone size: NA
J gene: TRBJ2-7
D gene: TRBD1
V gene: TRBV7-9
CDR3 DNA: TGTGCCAGCAGCTTCCAAAGGGGGCCAAACGACTGGAACGAGCAGTACTTC
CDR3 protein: CASSFQRGPNDWNEQYF

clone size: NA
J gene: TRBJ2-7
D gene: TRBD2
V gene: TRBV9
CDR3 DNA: TGTGCCAGCAGCGTAACTAGCGGGAGGACGTACGAGCAGTACTTC
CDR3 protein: CASSVTSGRTYEQYF

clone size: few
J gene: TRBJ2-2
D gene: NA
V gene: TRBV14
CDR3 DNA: TGTGCCAGCAGCCACTTAGGGGGACCTACGAACACCGGGGAGCTGTTTTTT
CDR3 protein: CASSHLGGPTNTGELFF